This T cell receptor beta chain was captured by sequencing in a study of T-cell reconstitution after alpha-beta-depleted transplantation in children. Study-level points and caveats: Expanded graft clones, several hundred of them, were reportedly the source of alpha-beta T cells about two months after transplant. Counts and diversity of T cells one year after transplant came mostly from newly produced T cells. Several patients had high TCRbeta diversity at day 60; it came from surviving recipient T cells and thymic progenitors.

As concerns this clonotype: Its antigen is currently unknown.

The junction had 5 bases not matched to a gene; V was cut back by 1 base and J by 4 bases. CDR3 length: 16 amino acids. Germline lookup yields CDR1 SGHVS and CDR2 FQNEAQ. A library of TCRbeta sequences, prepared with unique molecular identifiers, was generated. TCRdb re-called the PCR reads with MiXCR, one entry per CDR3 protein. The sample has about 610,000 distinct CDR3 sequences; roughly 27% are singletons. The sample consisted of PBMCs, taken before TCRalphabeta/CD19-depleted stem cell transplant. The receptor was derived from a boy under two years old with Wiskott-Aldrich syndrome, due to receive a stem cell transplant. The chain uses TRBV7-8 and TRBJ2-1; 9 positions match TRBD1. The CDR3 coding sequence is TGTGCCAGCAGCTTAGTCCCGGGACAGGGTTACAATGAGCAGTTCTTC. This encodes CASSLVPGQGYNEQFF.